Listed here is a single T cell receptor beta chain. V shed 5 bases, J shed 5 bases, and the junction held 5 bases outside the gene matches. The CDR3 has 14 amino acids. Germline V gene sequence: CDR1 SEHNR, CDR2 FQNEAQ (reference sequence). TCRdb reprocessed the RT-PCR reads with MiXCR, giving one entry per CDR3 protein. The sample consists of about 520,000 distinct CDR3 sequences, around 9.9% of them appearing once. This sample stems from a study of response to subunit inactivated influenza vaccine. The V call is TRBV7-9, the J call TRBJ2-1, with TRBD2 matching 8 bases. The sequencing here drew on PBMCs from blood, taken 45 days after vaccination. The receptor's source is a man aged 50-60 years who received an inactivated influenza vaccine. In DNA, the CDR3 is TGTGCCAGCAGCCATCTAGCGGGCAACAATGAGCAGTTCTTC. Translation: CASSHLAGNNEQFF.